Given below is one T cell receptor beta chain in context. The entry originates in a study of blood T cell repertoires in COVID-19. In the study overall: The study drew acute and convalescent COVID-19 samples from the United States, Italy and Spain. T cells, B-cell-depleted T cells, or PBMCs supplied cDNA or gDNA.

In the authors' workflow: Reference gene primer amplification gave nucleated cell count estimates. Profiled with immunoSEQ multiplex PCR; TCRdb holds only in-frame clones, not every one. V and J calls and clone size come straight from that table; D and trimming were deduced from the DNA. The sample includes 250,000 to 350,000 clones, 75% to 90% of them seen just once. The V gene end was trimmed by 5 bases and the J gene end by 0 bases; junction bases not matched to a gene: 3. The CDR3 consists of 15 residues. Germline V gene sequence: CDR1 LNHDA, CDR2 SQIVND (reference sequence). The Seattle patients, enrolled during active infection, were followed longitudinally.

Sample: peripheral blood. This sequence was found in a woman between 50 and 59 years old with COVID-19, enrolled during active disease. The chain employs TRBV19 and TRBJ1-2, with TRBD1 matching over 10 bases. The CDR3 DNA reads as TGTGCCAGTAGTTGGACAGGGGGTTCTAACTATGGCTACACCTTC. As protein: CASSWTGGSNYGYTF.